The 3 T cell receptor beta chains given below trace back to one sample, sequenced in a study of radiotherapy plus CTLA-4 blockade in lung cancer. Method: immunoSEQ multiplex PCR; TCRdb's copy keeps in-frame clones and lacks some. Of 70,000 to 90,000 clones in the sample, around 90% were seen once. Sequenced material: peripheral blood, taken from a patient treated with radiotherapy plus ipilimumab. Source of these receptors: a human donor with non-small cell lung cancer who had stable disease on radiotherapy plus ipilimumab.

V gene TRBV7-6 combines with J gene TRBJ2-1; D is undetermined. Germline V gene data show CDR1 as SGHVS and CDR2 as FNYEAQ. CDR3 length equals 15 residues. The V gene lost 1 base and the J gene lost 4 bases, with 11 bases spanning the gap. CDR3 in DNA: TGTGCCAGCAGCTTAGTGGATTCTCTATACAATGAGCAGTTCTTC. This codes for CASSLVDSLYNEQFF.

DNA of the CDR3: TGTGCCAGCAGTGAAGGGGGGCCACCGGGACAGTATTTT. Translation: CASSEGGPPGQYF. The chain carries TRBV2 and TRBJ1-4; D perhaps matches TRBD1 (6 bases). The DNA end favors TRBJ2-3, so the J call may be wrong. CDR3 length: 13 residues. Germline assignment: CDR1 SNHLY and CDR2 FYNNEI.

The rearrangement uses TRBV18 and TRBJ1-6, with TRBD1 matching over 9 bases. Losses at the gene ends were 6 bases for V and 7 bases for J; bases not matched to a gene: 4. CDR1 is KGHSH and CDR2 is LQKENI in the germline V gene. CDR3 length: 14 residues. The CDR3 spells CASSYGQGNSPLHF. The CDR3 nucleotides read TGTGCCAGCTCGTATGGACAGGGGAATTCACCCCTCCACTTT.